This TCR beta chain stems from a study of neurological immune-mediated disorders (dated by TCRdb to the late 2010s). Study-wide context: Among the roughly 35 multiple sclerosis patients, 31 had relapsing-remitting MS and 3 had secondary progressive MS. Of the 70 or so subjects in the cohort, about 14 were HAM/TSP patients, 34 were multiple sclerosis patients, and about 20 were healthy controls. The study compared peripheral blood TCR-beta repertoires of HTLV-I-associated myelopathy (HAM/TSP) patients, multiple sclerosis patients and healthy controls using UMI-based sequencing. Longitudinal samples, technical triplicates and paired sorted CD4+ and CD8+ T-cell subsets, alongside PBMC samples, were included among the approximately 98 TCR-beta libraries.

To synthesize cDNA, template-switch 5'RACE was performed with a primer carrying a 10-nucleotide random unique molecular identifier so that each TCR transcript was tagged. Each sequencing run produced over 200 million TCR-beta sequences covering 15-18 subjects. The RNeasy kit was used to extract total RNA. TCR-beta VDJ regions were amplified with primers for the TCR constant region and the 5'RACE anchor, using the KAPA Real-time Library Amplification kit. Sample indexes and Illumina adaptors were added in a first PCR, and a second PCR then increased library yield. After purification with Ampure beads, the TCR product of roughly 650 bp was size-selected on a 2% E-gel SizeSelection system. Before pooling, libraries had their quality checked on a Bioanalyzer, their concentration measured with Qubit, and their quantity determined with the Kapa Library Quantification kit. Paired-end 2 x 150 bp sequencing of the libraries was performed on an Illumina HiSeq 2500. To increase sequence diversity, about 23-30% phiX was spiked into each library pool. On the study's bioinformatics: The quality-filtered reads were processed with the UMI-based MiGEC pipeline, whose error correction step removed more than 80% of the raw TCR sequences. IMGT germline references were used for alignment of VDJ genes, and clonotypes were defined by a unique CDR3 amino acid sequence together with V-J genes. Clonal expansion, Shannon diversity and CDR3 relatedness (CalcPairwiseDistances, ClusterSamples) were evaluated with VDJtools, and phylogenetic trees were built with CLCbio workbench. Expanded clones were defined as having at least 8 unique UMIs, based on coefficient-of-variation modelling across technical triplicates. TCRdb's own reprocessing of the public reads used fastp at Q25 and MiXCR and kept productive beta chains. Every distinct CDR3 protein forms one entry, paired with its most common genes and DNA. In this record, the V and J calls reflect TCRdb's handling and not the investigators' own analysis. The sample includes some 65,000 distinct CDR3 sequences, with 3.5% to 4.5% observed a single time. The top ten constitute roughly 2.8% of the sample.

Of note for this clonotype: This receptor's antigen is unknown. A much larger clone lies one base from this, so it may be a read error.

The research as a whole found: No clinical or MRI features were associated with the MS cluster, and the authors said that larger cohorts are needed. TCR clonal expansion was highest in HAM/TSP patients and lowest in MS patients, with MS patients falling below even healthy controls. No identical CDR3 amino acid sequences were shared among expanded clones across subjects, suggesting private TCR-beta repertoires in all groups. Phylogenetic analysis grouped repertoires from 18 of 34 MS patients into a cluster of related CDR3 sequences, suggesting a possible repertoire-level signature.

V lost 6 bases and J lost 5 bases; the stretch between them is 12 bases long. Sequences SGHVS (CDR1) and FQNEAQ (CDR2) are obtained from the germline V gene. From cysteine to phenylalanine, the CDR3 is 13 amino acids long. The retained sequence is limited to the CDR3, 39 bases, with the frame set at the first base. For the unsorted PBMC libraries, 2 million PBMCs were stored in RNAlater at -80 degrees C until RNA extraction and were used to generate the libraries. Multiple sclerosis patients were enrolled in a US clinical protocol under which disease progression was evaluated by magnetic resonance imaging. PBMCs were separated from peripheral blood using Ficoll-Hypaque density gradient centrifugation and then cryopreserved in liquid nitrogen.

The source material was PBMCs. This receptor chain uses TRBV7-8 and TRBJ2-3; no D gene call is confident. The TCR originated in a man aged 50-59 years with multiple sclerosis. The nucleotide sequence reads TGTGCCAGCAGAAACTCCCGGGTAGATACGCAGTATTTT. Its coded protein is CASRNSRVDTQYF. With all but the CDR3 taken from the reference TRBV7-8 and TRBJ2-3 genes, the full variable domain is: GAGVSQSPRYKVAKRGQDVALRCDPISGHVSLFWYQQALGQGPEFLTYFQNEAQLDKSGLPSDRFFAERPEGSVSTLKIQRTQQEDSAVYLCASRNSRVDTQYFGPGTRLTVL.